One sample yielded the 28 T cell receptor beta chains listed below, sequenced in a study of PD-L1 blockade in urothelial cancer. Data came from immunoSEQ multiplex PCR; TCRdb stores just in-frame clones and leaves some out. The repertoire holds just over 40,000 clones, about 85% seen once, with over 2.5% in the top ten. Time point meaning: peripheral blood 6 weeks after treatment start. The sample here was PBMCs, taken around atezolizumab (anti-PD-L1) treatment. These receptors were collected from a man in his 70s with urothelial cancer.

This chain connects TRBV5-1 to TRBJ2-5; 8 bases match TRBD1. This CDR3 is built from 15 residues. Germline V gene lookup returns CDR1 SGHRS and CDR2 YFSETQ. After removal of 4 bases from V and 1 base from J, the junction contained 6 bases not matched to a gene. CDR3 sequence reads: CASSPRQGSQETQYF. DNA for the CDR3: TGCGCCAGCAGCCCTAGACAGGGGTCCCAAGAGACCCAGTACTTC.

This chain connects TRBV10-2 to TRBJ2-3; TRBD2 is a possible D gene (6 bases). V lost 8 bases and J 6 bases, leaving 9 bases between the germline ends. The germline gives CDR1 WSHSY, CDR2 SAAADI. The CDR3 consists of 11 residues. The CDR3 loop is CASLGTDTQYF. In DNA, the CDR3 is TGCGCCAGCCTAGGGACTGATACGCAGTATTTT.

The gene calls are TRBV11-2 and TRBJ1-1; possible D gene TRBD1, 6 bases. Trimming took 5 bases from V and 0 from J, leaving 16 bases between them. The CDR3 is 16 residues long. The germline V gene has CDR1 SGHAT and CDR2 FQNNGV. CDR3 nucleotide sequence: TGTGCCAGCAGCCCCACCGGACAGACGATGAACACTGAAGCTTTCTTT. This encodes CASSPTGQTMNTEAFF.

This clone was seen only a few times. This rearrangement joins TRBV2 to TRBJ1-2; 7 positions agree with TRBD1. The CDR3 extends over 14 amino acids. Germline values: CDR1 SNHLY, CDR2 FYNNEI. The trim removed 1 base at V and 2 bases at J, leaving 1 base unmatched. CDR3 DNA sequence: TGTGCCAGCAGTGAAGGCAGGGGGAACTATGGCTACACCTTC. This encodes CASSEGRGNYGYTF. Using reference TRBV2 and TRBJ1-2 for the parts outside the CDR3, the full variable domain is EPEVTQTPSHQVTQMGQEVILRCVPISNHLYFYWYRQILGQKVEFLVSFYNNEISEKSEIFDDQFSVERPDGSNFTLKIRSTKLEDSAMYFCASSEGRGNYGYTFGSGTRLTVV.

The chain carries TRBV5-6 and TRBJ2-7, with 8 bases fitting TRBD1. This CDR3 has 14 residues. The trim removed 4 bases at V and 3 bases at J, leaving 6 bases unmatched. Germline CDR1 and CDR2: SGHDT and YYEEEE. DNA for the CDR3: TGTGCCAGCAGCAAGACGGGACAGGACTACGAGCAGTACTTC. This codes for CASSKTGQDYEQYF.

The rearrangement links TRBV21-1 to TRBJ2-5; TRBD1, the D gene given by the table, was not confirmed from the DNA. TRBV21-1 is a pseudogene segment. This CDR3 spans 15 amino acids. CDR3: CASSKLARGLETQYF. The CDR3 DNA follows: TGTGCCAGCAGCAAATTGGCCAGGGGGTTGGAGACCCAGTACTTC.

This rearrangement joins TRBV7-9 to TRBJ1-4, with 7 bases matching TRBD1. The V gene end was trimmed by 4 bases and the J gene end by 8 bases; junction bases not matched to a gene: 13. This CDR3 region has 16 residues. Germline V gene data show CDR1 as SEHNR and CDR2 as FQNEAQ (reference sequence). The CDR3 here is CASSSADPGGGEKLFF. CDR3 nucleotides: TGTGCCAGCAGCTCCGCTGATCCAGGGGGAGGAGAAAAACTGTTTTTT.

This chain joins TRBV25-1 and TRBJ1-1; perhaps TRBD1 as D (5 bases). This CDR3 has 14 amino acids. Germline V gene sequence: CDR1 MGHDK, CDR2 SYGVNS. The ends were cut back, 1 base at V and 2 bases at J, with 8 bases in the middle. CDR3 sequence: CASSESGTNTEAFF. The CDR3 coding sequence is TGTGCCAGCAGTGAATCGGGGACTAACACTGAAGCTTTCTTT. Full variable domain (rest looked up from reference TRBV25-1 and TRBJ1-1): EADIYQTPRYLVIGTGKKITLECSQTMGHDKMYWYQQDPGMELHLIHYSYGVNSTEKGDLSSESTVSRIRTEHFPLTLESARPSHTSQYLCASSESGTNTEAFFGQGTRLTVV.

The chain joins TRBV28 to TRBJ1-4; tentative D call: TRBD1 (5 bases). V was trimmed by 7 bases and J by 7 bases, leaving 22 bases between them. The CDR3 is made up of 16 amino acids. In germline, CDR1 is MDHEN, CDR2 SYDVKM. DNA of the CDR3: TGTGCCAGCACCCCCGAGACAGCCAGTGGTAGTGAAAAACTGTTTTTT. It specifies CASTPETASGSEKLFF.

This chain joins TRBV28 and TRBJ1-2, with D unresolved. Trimming shortened V by 4 bases and J by 3 bases, and 12 bases separated the two germline ends. This CDR3 has 14 residues. Germline loops: CDR1 MDHEN, CDR2 SYDVKM. As DNA, the CDR3 is TGTGCCAGCAGTTCCCCCTTACACGACTATGGCTACACCTTC. Residues: CASSSPLHDYGYTF.

This chain links TRBV28 with TRBJ1-1; 7 bases map to TRBD1. The CDR3 extends over 15 amino acids. V trimming: 5 bases; J trimming: 5 bases; junction bases outside the gene matches: 11. Germline CDR1 and CDR2: MDHEN and SYDVKM. The CDR3, as DNA: TGTGCCAGCAGTCCTCGGGACAGCCGATGGACTGAAGCTTTCTTT. Its translation: CASSPRDSRWTEAFF.

This sequence joins TRBV18 and TRBJ2-5; 8 nucleotides line up with TRBD1. Germline loops: CDR1 KGHSH, CDR2 LQKENI. V shed 2 bases and J 1 base; nucleotides not matched to a gene: 0. This CDR3 spans 14 amino acids. This CDR3 is CASSPTGGQETQYF. The DNA of the CDR3 is TGTGCCAGCTCACCAACAGGGGGCCAAGAGACCCAGTACTTC.

This clone was detected a few times. The CDR3 reads CASSQAGTSGRNEQFF. The CDR3 bases are TGTGCCAGCAGCCAAGCCGGGACTAGCGGGCGCAATGAGCAGTTCTTC. The chain has TRBV4-2 and TRBJ2-1; TRBD2 matches at 12 bases. V was clipped by 1 base and J by 6 bases; unmatched bases: 4. This CDR3 contains 16 residues. Germline V gene sequence: CDR1 LGHNA, CDR2 YNFKEQ.

The genes are TRBV18 and TRBJ1-1; 7 bases are shared with TRBD1. Germline V CDR1 and CDR2: KGHSH, LQKENI. With 6 bases clipped from V and 4 bases from J, the junction kept 11 bases outside the gene matches. The CDR3 covers 15 residues. The CDR3 region is CASSPRQGSGTEAFF. Written as DNA, the CDR3 is TGTGCCAGCTCGCCCCGACAGGGAAGTGGCACTGAAGCTTTCTTT.

The chain has TRBV18 and TRBJ1-6; 8 positions match TRBD1. CDR3 length equals 15 residues. Per the germline V gene, CDR1 is KGHSH and CDR2 is LQKENI. Trimming took 6 bases from V and 5 from J; bases not matched to a gene: 6. CDR3 residues: CASSPGQGHNSPLHF. The CDR3 DNA reads as TGTGCCAGCTCGCCAGGACAGGGCCATAATTCACCCCTCCACTTT.

The CDR3 DNA sequence: TGTGCCAGCAGCTTGGTTGCGGGAGCTTCGAAGTTCTTC. Its translation: CASSLVAGASKFF. This chain links TRBV5-5 with TRBJ2-1; 7 nucleotides align to TRBD2. CDR1 is SGHKS and CDR2 is YYEKEE in the germline V gene (reference sequence). The CDR3 loop spans 13 amino acids. The J segment lost 14 bases and the V segment lost 0 bases, leaving 8 bases of the junction unmatched. The whole variable domain, filled in from reference TRBV5-5 and TRBJ2-1, reads DAGVTQSPTHLIKTRGQQVTLRCSPISGHKSVSWYQQVLGQGPQFIFQYYEKEERGRGNFPDRFSARQFPNYSSELNVNALLLGDSALYLCASSLVAGASKFFGPGTRLTVL.

This chain joins TRBV18 and TRBJ1-2; D is perhaps TRBD1 (6 bases). The CDR3 totals 14 residues. V was trimmed by 3 bases and J by 5 bases, leaving 13 bases between them. Germline V gene data show CDR1 as KGHSH and CDR2 as LQKENI. The CDR3 region has the DNA TGTGCCAGCTCACCCCAACAGGGAAGGTATGGCTACACCTTC. Its translation is CASSPQQGRYGYTF.

This clone occurred once. This chain connects TRBV6-6 to TRBJ1-1; a possible D gene is TRBD1 (6 bases). Germline-derived CDR1 and CDR2 are MNHNY and SVGAGI (reference sequence). The ends were cut back, 4 bases at V and 4 bases at J, with 10 bases in the middle. The CDR3 loop spans 13 amino acids. As DNA, the CDR3 is TGTGCCAGCAGTTCAGGGGCCGGCACTGAAGCTTTCTTT. Translating gives CASSSGAGTEAFF.

This chain connects TRBV19 to TRBJ1-1; the D is unclear. Germline CDR1 reads LNHDA; CDR2 reads SQIVND (reference sequence). This CDR3 is built from 15 residues. Trimming took 5 bases from V and 5 from J, leaving 18 bases between them. The CDR3 region has the DNA TGTGCCAGTAGTCGGGATCCCACCTGGGGAACTGAAGCTTTCTTT. This sequence encodes CASSRDPTWGTEAFF. Supplemented by reference TRBV19 and TRBJ1-1, the full variable domain reads DGGITQSPKYLFRKEGQNVTLSCEQNLNHDAMYWYRQDPGQGLRLIYYSQIVNDFQKGDIAEGYSVSREKKESFPLTVTSAQKNPTAFYLCASSRDPTWGTEAFFGQGTRLTVV.

The chain carries TRBV6-5 and TRBJ1-5; D gene uncertain. V lost 0 bases and J 8 bases, leaving 8 bases between the germline ends. The CDR3 has 13 amino acids. The germline V gene has CDR1 MNHEY and CDR2 SVGAGI. DNA of the CDR3: TGTGCCAGCAGTTACTCGACCGGGGAGCCCCAGCATTTT. Its translation: CASSYSTGEPQHF.

A word on this clone: Mismatch with germline at one junction end may stem from a read error. V gene TRBV4-1 combines with J gene TRBJ1-1; 7 nucleotides line up with TRBD1. CDR1 MGHRA and CDR2 YSYEKL come from the germline V gene. This CDR3 comprises 16 residues. CDR3 protein: CASSLRQGRVNIEAFF. The CDR3 region has the DNA TGCGCCAGCAGCCTCCGACAGGGCCGGGTGAACATTGAAGCTTTCTTT.

This clone came up a few times. The gene calls are TRBV19 and TRBJ1-2, with D uncertain. Germline V gene sequence: CDR1 LNHDA, CDR2 SQIVND (reference sequence). V lost 3 bases and J lost 2, with 19 bases in between. This CDR3 has 17 residues. For the CDR3, the DNA is TGTGCCAGTAGTATGATTGAGGGCCTCCGCCTCAACTATGGCTACACCTTC. Translating gives CASSMIEGLRLNYGYTF.

This chain uses TRBV29-1 with TRBJ1-3; 8 nucleotides match TRBD1. After removal of 4 bases from V and 3 bases from J, the junction contained 2 bases not matched to a gene. CDR1 and CDR2 from the germline V gene are SQVTM and ANQGSEA. This CDR3 contains 13 residues. The CDR3 sequence: CSVGTGIGNTIYF. The DNA of the CDR3 is TGCAGCGTTGGGACAGGGATTGGAAACACCATATATTTT. Together with reference TRBV29-1 and TRBJ1-3, the CDR3 gives the full variable domain: SAVISQKPSRDICQRGTSLTIQCQVDSQVTMMFWYRQQPGQSLTLIATANQGSEATYESGFVIDKFPISRPNLTFSTLTVSNMSPEDSSIYLCSVGTGIGNTIYFGEGSWLTVV.

J is TRBJ2-1 and V is TRBV23-1; the D gene is possibly TRBD2 (6 bases). TRBV23-1 falls under the ORF class, with uncertain function. Between the trimmed V and J ends, which lost 4 bases and 7 bases, there was a span of 17 bases. This CDR3 region has 15 residues. CDR3 region: CASSPVGGGVNEQFF. DNA for the CDR3: TGCGCCAGCAGTCCTGTGGGGGGAGGCGTAAATGAGCAGTTCTTC.

The chain joins TRBV7-2 to TRBJ1-3; tentatively, D is TRBD1 (6 bases). V lost 4 bases to trimming and J lost 4 bases, with 20 bases between them. Germline V gene lookup returns CDR1 SGHTA and CDR2 FQGNSA. This CDR3 region has 17 residues. The chain's CDR3 is CASSYQGHKSSGNTIYF. The CDR3 DNA sequence: TGTGCCAGCAGCTACCAGGGGCATAAGAGCTCCGGAAACACCATATATTTT. The whole variable domain, filled in from reference TRBV7-2 and TRBJ1-3, reads GAGVSQSPSNKVTEKGKDVELRCDPISGHTALYWYRQSLGQGLEFLIYFQGNSAPDKSGLPSDRFSAERTGGSVSTLTIQRTQQEDSAVYLCASSYQGHKSSGNTIYFGEGSWLTVV.

J is TRBJ1-6 and V is TRBV29-1; D call uncertain. Germline V gene sequence: CDR1 SQVTM, CDR2 ANQGSEA. The CDR3 consists of 13 residues. Deletions cut 6 bases from V and 9 bases from J, with 15 bases between. The CDR3 spells CSVTLGRGSPLHF. CDR3 coding DNA: TGCAGCGTGACCCTCGGGCGGGGTTCACCCCTCCACTTT.

This chain links TRBV5-1 with TRBJ2-3; weak D call: TRBD2 (5 bases). Trimming removed 4 bases from V and 2 bases from J, with 17 bases in between. In germline, CDR1 is SGHRS, CDR2 YFSETQ. This CDR3 has 16 amino acids. This CDR3 reads CASSTQEGDYTDTQYF. The CDR3 DNA reads as TGCGCCAGCAGCACACAAGAGGGTGACTACACAGATACGCAGTATTTT.

The chain uses TRBV18 and TRBJ2-1; TRBD1 aligns across 9 bases. Germline assignment: CDR1 KGHSH and CDR2 LQKENI. This CDR3 has 15 amino acids. Losses at the gene ends were 4 bases for V and 5 bases for J; bases not matched to a gene: 6. The chain's CDR3 is CASSRDRDANNEQFF. Written as DNA, the CDR3 is TGTGCCAGCTCACGGGACAGGGACGCTAACAATGAGCAGTTCTTC.